Below, 21 T cell receptor beta chains from the same sample are listed, as sequenced in a study of cytomegalovirus exposure and HLA in healthy donors. The data were produced by immunoSEQ multiplex PCR, yet TCRdb's version contains in-frame clones alone and is incomplete. The table has under 250,000 clones, around 86% seen once. The specimen sequenced was PBMCs. The receptors come from a woman between 18 and 29 years old in good health and CMV-seropositive.

On this clone: The same CDR3 also results from other DNA sequences found in this sample. The chain carries TRBV5-1 and TRBJ1-1; unclear D gene. Between the trimmed V and J ends, which lost 0 bases and 5 bases, there was a span of 8 bases. The CDR3 contains 13 residues. CDR1 is SGHRS, CDR2 YFSETQ, per germline. CDR3: CASSLAPGTEAFF. As DNA, the CDR3 is TGCGCCAGCAGCTTGGCCCCGGGGACTGAAGCTTTCTTT.

The J gene is TRBJ2-2, the V gene TRBV7-9; 8 bases are a match to TRBD1. Germline V CDR1 and CDR2: SEHNR, FQNEAQ (reference sequence). Trimming took 7 bases from V and 0 from J; bases not matched to a gene: 13. There are 18 residues in the CDR3. CDR3 loop: CASTPHLGQGTNTGELFF. As DNA, the CDR3 is TGTGCCAGCACCCCACACCTCGGACAGGGCACGAACACCGGGGAGCTGTTTTTT.

The rearrangement uses TRBV2 and TRBJ2-7; 10 bases fit TRBD1. The V segment lost 3 bases and the J segment 12 bases; nucleotides outside the gene matches: 5. Germline CDR1 SNHLY, CDR2 FYNNEI. The CDR3 spans 12 residues. CDR3 in DNA: TGTGCCAGCAGTGAGTGGGACAGGGGTGCGTACTTC. As protein: CASSEWDRGAYF.

The genes are TRBV4-1 and TRBJ2-1; 7 bases map to TRBD1. Germline V gene data show CDR1 as MGHRA and CDR2 as YSYEKL. V shed 0 bases, J shed 2 bases, and the junction held 4 bases outside the gene matches. This CDR3 comprises 16 residues. DNA of the CDR3: TGCGCCAGCAGCCAAGATTACAGGGGAGCCTACAATGAGCAGTTCTTC. Residues: CASSQDYRGAYNEQFF.

The chain joins TRBV7-2 to TRBJ2-7, with 7 bases matching TRBD2. The CDR3 loop spans 14 amino acids. Looked up from germline, CDR1 is SGHTA and CDR2 is FQGNSA. The junction had 7 bases not matched to a gene; V was cut back by 5 bases and J by 3 bases. CDR3 residues: CASSPRGGVYEQYF. CDR3 DNA: TGTGCCAGCAGCCCCCGGGGAGGGGTCTACGAGCAGTACTTC.

This clone was recorded only once. The chain uses TRBV2 and TRBJ2-3, with 11 bases lining up with TRBD2. This CDR3 contains 15 residues. CDR1 is SNHLY and CDR2 is FYNNEI in the germline V gene. With V trimmed by 4 bases and J by 3 bases, 3 bases remained unmatched. For the CDR3, the DNA is TGTGCCAGCAGTGGAACTAGCGGGGGAACAGATACGCAGTATTTT. Translation gives CASSGTSGGTDTQYF.

This sequence joins TRBV6-1 and TRBJ2-1; TRBD2 aligns across 7 bases. Unmatched junction bases numbered 7, after V lost 8 bases and J lost 6 bases. The germline V gene encodes CDR1 MNHNS and CDR2 SASEGT. This CDR3 has 13 residues. The DNA for the CDR3 is TGTGCCAGCGGGAGACTAGCTGCCAATGAGCAGTTCTTC. Translating it yields CASGRLAANEQFF.

The V and J genes are TRBV6-1 and TRBJ1-2; 10 bases agree with TRBD1. V was pared by 1 base and J by 6 bases, with 17 bases of the junction left unmatched. The germline V gene has CDR1 MNHNS and CDR2 SASEGT. The CDR3 runs 19 residues. The CDR3 region has the DNA TGTGCCAGCAGTGAAGACCGCTTTTTTTCCGGGACAGGGGTGAATGGCTACACCTTC. This gives the protein CASSEDRFFSGTGVNGYTF.

The chain combines TRBV2 with TRBJ1-5; D is perhaps TRBD1 (6 bases). The V gene's germline CDR1 is SNHLY and CDR2 FYNNEI. CDR3 size: 14 residues. V lost 8 bases, J lost 6 bases, and 17 bases lay in between. CDR3 nucleotides: TGTGCCAGCGAGGGGGGGTCGGGGGGTCAGCCCCAGCATTTT. It codes for CASEGGSGGQPQHF.

The rearrangement joins TRBV9 to TRBJ1-2; 7 bases are shared with TRBD1. The CDR3 is made up of 16 amino acids. Germline CDR1 SGDLS, CDR2 YYNGEE. The trim removed 0 bases at V and 2 bases at J, leaving 7 bases unmatched. CDR3 protein: CASSVDRGRGNYGYTF. For the CDR3, the DNA is TGTGCCAGCAGCGTAGACAGGGGCCGCGGGAACTATGGCTACACCTTC.

The V and J genes are TRBV5-1 and TRBJ1-2, with a possible D match to TRBD1 (5 bases). CDR3 length: 13 residues. The germline gives CDR1 SGHRS, CDR2 YFSETQ. The V and J ends lost 0 bases and 7 bases respectively, with 10 bases between them. This CDR3 reads CASSLGGGAGYTF. CDR3 DNA: TGCGCCAGCAGCTTGGGCGGAGGGGCTGGCTACACCTTC.

V gene TRBV6-6 combines with J gene TRBJ2-2, with D maybe TRBD2 (6 bases). The CDR3 totals 16 residues. V lost 5 bases, J lost 3 bases, and 16 bases lay in between. Germline V lookup: CDR1 MNHNY, CDR2 SVGAGI (reference sequence). CDR3 bases: TGTGCCAGCAGTGCGACGGGAGCGATGTACACCGGGGAGCTGTTTTTT. As protein: CASSATGAMYTGELFF.

The chain links TRBV19 to TRBJ1-2, with a tentative D call TRBD1 (6 bases). The CDR3 is made up of 14 amino acids. V lost 7 bases to trimming and J lost 6 bases, with 18 bases between them. Germline CDR1 reads LNHDA; CDR2 reads SQIVND (reference sequence). The CDR3 DNA reads TGTGCCAGTACCAAAGCCCAAGACAGGAATGGCTACACCTTC. Translation gives CASTKAQDRNGYTF.

The V call is TRBV13, the J call TRBJ1-4, with 7 nucleotides matching TRBD1. CDR1 and CDR2 (germline): PRHDT, FYEKMQ (reference sequence). V lost 5 bases and J lost 0; bases outside the gene matches: 6. The CDR3 totals 16 residues. CDR3 DNA: TGTGCCAGCAGCCTGACGACAGGGACAACTAATGAAAAACTGTTTTTT. It codes for CASSLTTGTTNEKLFF.

The chain links TRBV27 to TRBJ2-7; 8 nucleotides agree with TRBD2. The CDR3 spans 14 residues. CDR1 and CDR2 from the germline V gene are MNHEY and SMNVEV (reference sequence). With V trimmed by 3 bases and J by 3 bases, 4 bases remained unmatched. The CDR3 nucleotides are TGTGCCAGCAGTTTCGGGGGGGGGAACTACGAGCAGTACTTC. Encoded protein: CASSFGGGNYEQYF.

This rearrangement joins TRBV27 to TRBJ2-7; 7 bases are shared with TRBD2. Germline CDR1 MNHEY, CDR2 SMNVEV (reference sequence). CDR3 length equals 11 residues. V was pared by 8 bases and J by 9 bases, with 7 bases of the junction left unmatched. CDR3 DNA sequence: TGTGCCAGCGGGGGGGGTGGCGGGCAGTACTTC. It encodes CASGGGGGQYF.

J is TRBJ2-3 and V is TRBV15, with TRBD1 as a possible D gene (6 bases). From germline, CDR1 is LNHNV and CDR2 YYDKDF (reference sequence). Trimming took off 5 bases at V and 0 bases at J, with 12 bases between the two ends. The CDR3 extends over 15 amino acids. The CDR3 spells CATSGGGLSTDTQYF. The CDR3 bases are TGTGCCACCAGCGGTGGGGGCTTGAGCACAGATACGCAGTATTTT.

The rearrangement joins TRBV19 to TRBJ1-5; D not certain. V was trimmed by 6 bases and J by 0 bases, leaving 9 bases between them. Germline CDR1 reads LNHDA; CDR2 reads SQIVND (reference sequence). The CDR3 totals 14 residues. CDR3 DNA sequence: TGTGCCAGTAGCAGTAGCTATAGCAATCAGCCCCAGCATTTT. Translation: CASSSSYSNQPQHF. Looking up the rest from reference TRBV19 and TRBJ1-5 gives the full variable domain: DGGITQSPKYLFRKEGQNVTLSCEQNLNHDAMYWYRQDPGQGLRLIYYSQIVNDFQKGDIAEGYSVSREKKESFPLTVTSAQKNPTAFYLCASSSSYSNQPQHFGDGTRLSIL.

The chain carries TRBV7-6 and TRBJ2-2; 7 bases are a match to TRBD2. In germline, CDR1 is SGHVS, CDR2 FNYEAQ. The CDR3 consists of 19 residues. Trimming removed 1 base from V and 2 bases from J; junction bases left unmatched: 13. The CDR3 here is CASSLVPPSGDLNTGELFF. Here the CDR3 DNA reads TGTGCCAGCAGCTTAGTTCCACCTAGCGGAGACTTAAACACCGGGGAGCTGTTTTTT. Drawing the rest from reference TRBV7-6 and TRBJ2-2, the complete variable domain is GAGVSQSPRYKVTKRGQDVALRCDPISGHVSLYWYRQALGQGPEFLTYFNYEAQQDKSGLPNDRFSAERPEGSISTLTIQRTEQRDSAMYRCASSLVPPSGDLNTGELFFGEGSRLTVL.

The chain combines TRBV2 with TRBJ1-1, with TRBD1 as a possible D gene (6 bases). The CDR3 is 15 amino acids. Deletions cut 6 bases from V and 2 bases from J, with 16 bases between. Germline V lookup: CDR1 SNHLY, CDR2 FYNNEI. CDR3 residues: CASRKEQGLNTEAFF. In nucleotides, the CDR3 is TGTGCCAGCAGGAAGGAACAGGGACTAAACACTGAAGCTTTCTTT.

V and J are TRBV7-2 and TRBJ1-1, with D perhaps matching TRBD1 (5 bases). The CDR3 extends over 14 amino acids. CDR1 and CDR2 (germline): SGHTA, FQGNSA. V was clipped by 5 bases and J by 8 bases, with 18 bases between them. CDR3 amino acids: CASSPHPAGGEAFF. CDR3 DNA sequence: TGTGCCAGCAGCCCCCACCCCGCGGGGGGGGAAGCTTTCTTT.